This entry lists 19 T cell receptor beta chains sequenced from one sample in a study of early T cells in non-severe SARS-CoV-2 infection. Each CDR3 protein is one row after TCRdb ran MiXCR on the 5' RACE reads. The sample lists under 20,000 distinct CDR3 sequences, roughly 6.1% occurring once. The source material was whole blood. The receptors were sampled from an adult who was a healthcare worker with PCR-confirmed SARS-CoV-2 infection or an uninfected control (not recorded which).

This clonotype was recorded at least ten times. This sequence joins TRBV6-5 and TRBJ1-1, with D perhaps TRBD1 (6 bases). This CDR3 contains 14 residues. V dropped 8 bases and J dropped 2 bases, with 15 bases sitting between them. Germline V gene sequence: CDR1 MNHEY, CDR2 SVGAGI. CDR3 sequence: CASLSQGRNTEAFF. CDR3 DNA: TGTGCCAGCCTATCCCAGGGGCGAAACACTGAAGCTTTCTTT.

There are a few counts of this clonotype. This chain joins TRBV20-1 and TRBJ2-1, with 9 nucleotides matching TRBD2. Per the germline V gene, CDR1 is DFQATT and CDR2 is SNEGSKA (reference sequence). The CDR3 is 16 residues long. J lost 1 base, V lost 4 bases, and 8 bases had no gene match. CDR3 in DNA: TGCAGTGCTAACCACCTAGCGGGGCCATCCTACAATGAGCAGTTCTTC. It encodes CSANHLAGPSYNEQFF.

In this sample, this clonotype turned up many times. The chain combines TRBV2 with TRBJ2-1; D is possibly TRBD1 (5 bases). Germline lookup yields CDR1 SNHLY and CDR2 FYNNEI. Trimming left V 1 base short and J 8 bases short, with 15 bases between. This CDR3 region has 15 residues. CDR3 nucleotides: TGTGCCAGCAGTGAAGGGCAGGGTACTATGGATGAGCAGTTCTTC. It encodes CASSEGQGTMDEQFF.

Comment on this clonotype: A much larger clone lies one base from this, so it may be a read error. The rearrangement uses TRBV20-1 and TRBJ2-7; 10 bases are a match to TRBD1. The ends lost 6 bases at V and 6 bases at J; junction bases unmatched: 5. The CDR3 is 12 amino acids. In germline, CDR1 is DFQATT, CDR2 SNEGSKA (reference sequence). CDR3 DNA sequence: TGCAGTGCACCCGGGACAGGGGCCGAGCAGTACTTC. This sequence encodes CSAPGTGAEQYF.

This clonotype was counted ten times or more. This chain uses TRBV29-1 with TRBJ1-1; TRBD1 matches 8 bases. The germline V gene has CDR1 SQVTM and CDR2 ANQGSEA. This CDR3 spans 13 amino acids. Trimming cost V 4 bases and J 5 bases; bases outside gene matches: 6. The CDR3 protein is CSVGWTGRTEAFF. The CDR3 DNA sequence: TGCAGCGTTGGATGGACAGGGAGAACTGAAGCTTTCTTT.

As for this clonotype: Its ends do not fully match the called genes, so a read error is possible. J is TRBJ2-7 and V is TRBV2, with TRBD2 matching over 7 bases. This CDR3 region has 13 residues. From germline, CDR1 is SNHLY and CDR2 FYNNEI. This CDR3 reads CASRTRTFNEQHF. For the CDR3, the DNA is TGTGCCAGCCGGACTAGGACTTTCAACGAGCAGCACTTC.

This clonotype was observed at least ten times. CDR3 sequence (DNA): TGTGCCAGCAGTGGCGGGTTCTCCTACGAGCAGTACTTC. It encodes CASSGGFSYEQYF. The chain links TRBV25-1 to TRBJ2-7; TRBD2 is a possible D gene (5 bases). The CDR3 is made up of 13 amino acids. Germline assignment: CDR1 MGHDK and CDR2 SYGVNS. Trimming cost V 4 bases and J 0 bases, with 7 bases left between them.

This clonotype was seen ten or more times. V is TRBV6-5 and J is TRBJ2-3; a weak D match, TRBD2 (6 bases). V lost 1 base and J 0 bases, leaving 11 bases between the germline ends. The CDR3 has 16 amino acids. Germline V gives CDR1 MNHEY, CDR2 SVGAGI. DNA for the CDR3: TGTGCCAGCAGTTACTACGGGGGACCTAGCACAGATACGCAGTATTTT. It translates to CASSYYGGPSTDTQYF.

The CDR3 coding sequence is TGTGCCAGCAGCTCTCTAGCGGGAGGGACCTACAATGAGCAGTTCTTC. Translated: CASSSLAGGTYNEQFF. The gene calls are TRBV7-6 and TRBJ2-1; the match to TRBD2 covers 12 bases. Trimming cost V 4 bases and J 2 bases; bases outside gene matches: 3. Germline V gene lookup returns CDR1 SGHVS and CDR2 FNYEAQ. This CDR3 is 16 amino acids long.

This clonotype is medium-sized. V is TRBV6-6 and J is TRBJ2-5; D ambiguous. Trimming removed 6 bases from V and 2 bases from J, with 16 bases in between. Germline V gene data show CDR1 as MNHNY and CDR2 as SVGAGI (reference sequence). This CDR3 comprises 15 residues. The CDR3 sequence is CASSLIVAQQETQYF. CDR3 nucleotide sequence: TGTGCCAGCAGCCTAATCGTGGCCCAGCAAGAGACCCAGTACTTC.

V and J are TRBV2 and TRBJ2-5, with no clear D. Trimming left V 6 bases short and J 4 bases short, with 15 bases between. Looked up from germline, CDR1 is SNHLY and CDR2 is FYNNEI. This CDR3 has 14 amino acids. This CDR3 is CASSPDPVRETQYF. Written as DNA, the CDR3 is TGTGCCAGCAGCCCCGACCCGGTTAGAGAGACCCAGTACTTC.

At least ten counts were recorded for this clonotype. The chain recombines TRBV28 with TRBJ1-2; D might be TRBD1 (5 bases). This CDR3 is built from 13 residues. The germline CDR1 and CDR2 sequences are MDHEN and SYDVKM. V was cut by 5 bases and J by 5 bases, with 12 bases left in between. The CDR3 loop reads CASSRGFGYGYTF. CDR3 DNA sequence: TGTGCCAGCAGTAGGGGCTTTGGATATGGCTACACCTTC.

This clonotype was found many times. The J gene is TRBJ2-1, the V gene TRBV20-1; D is uncertain. This CDR3 is built from 15 residues. Per the germline V gene, CDR1 is DFQATT and CDR2 is SNEGSKA (reference sequence). Trimming pared 0 bases from V and 3 bases from J, leaving 12 bases between. The CDR3 loop is CSARESTPNYNEQFF. The CDR3 nucleotides are TGCAGTGCTAGAGAGTCGACTCCCAACTACAATGAGCAGTTCTTC.

Ten or more counts support this clonotype. V is TRBV24-1 and J is TRBJ2-6, with D possibly matching TRBD2 (6 bases). The germline gives CDR1 KGHDR, CDR2 SFDVKD. The CDR3 consists of 17 residues. Trimming removed 3 bases from V and 3 bases from J, with 14 bases in between. The DNA for the CDR3 is TGTGCCACCAGTGATCCTCGACTAGGACTTGGGGCCAACGTCCTGACTTTC. Translating gives CATSDPRLGLGANVLTF.

This chain connects TRBV11-2 to TRBJ2-2; D is possibly TRBD1 or TRBD2 (5 bases each). CDR3 length equals 15 residues. Trimming removed 4 bases at V and 2 bases at J, with 11 bases between. Germline CDR1 reads SGHAT; CDR2 reads FQNNGV. This CDR3 reads CASSSGPPNTGELFF. CDR3 nucleotide sequence: TGTGCCAGCAGCTCGGGACCCCCCAACACCGGGGAGCTGTTTTTT.

This clonotype appeared a few times. V gene TRBV7-9 combines with J gene TRBJ2-1; a weak D match, TRBD2 (6 bases). There are 13 residues in the CDR3. Germline CDR1 is SEHNR and CDR2 is FQNEAQ (reference sequence). V was shortened by 5 bases and J by 5 bases, with 10 bases between the two germline ends. The CDR3: CASSRGEDNEQFF. The CDR3 DNA sequence: TGTGCCAGCAGCCGCGGGGAAGACAATGAGCAGTTCTTC.

Many counts were recorded for this clonotype. The V gene is TRBV28, the J gene TRBJ2-7; 7 positions agree with TRBD1. Trimming cost V 6 bases and J 5 bases; bases outside gene matches: 7. In germline, CDR1 is MDHEN, CDR2 SYDVKM. The CDR3 sequence is 13 residues long. Here the CDR3 reads CASRDRDGNEQYF. CDR3 DNA: TGTGCCAGCAGAGACAGGGACGGGAACGAGCAGTACTTC.

In this sample, this clonotype turned up many times. The rearrangement uses TRBV20-1 and TRBJ1-2; 7 positions agree with TRBD1. Germline V gene sequence: CDR1 DFQATT, CDR2 SNEGSKA (reference sequence). The trim removed 4 bases at V and 4 bases at J, leaving 12 bases unmatched. The CDR3 has 15 residues. This chain's CDR3 is CSAKKAVDRFYGYTF. CDR3 in DNA: TGCAGTGCTAAAAAAGCTGTGGACAGGTTCTATGGCTACACCTTC.

V usage is TRBV20-1 and J usage is TRBJ1-5; maybe TRBD1 (6 bases). Germline V lookup: CDR1 DFQATT, CDR2 SNEGSKA (reference sequence). CDR3 length: 15 amino acids. Trimming stripped 0 bases from V and 6 bases from J, with 15 bases between. The CDR3 nucleotides are TGCAGTGCTAGAGATGGGGGCGTGGCAAGTCAGCCCCAGCATTTT. Its protein product is CSARDGGVASQPQHF.